This T cell receptor (beta chain) comes out of a study of T cells after yellow fever vaccination. Template switching with 5'RACE generated the TCR cDNA and added a universal primer site and UMIs. TCRdb reprocessed the 5' RACE reads with MiXCR, giving one entry per CDR3 protein. The table has more than 300,000 distinct CDR3 sequences, around 10% seen once. This clonotype was recorded many times. This CDR3 has 14 residues. Losses at the gene ends were 8 bases for V and 6 bases for J; bases not matched to a gene: 7. Germline CDR1 WNHNN, CDR2 SYGVQD (reference sequence). The sequence derives from a man aged 18 to 29 who received the YFV17D yellow fever vaccine. The V and J genes are TRBV10-1 and TRBJ2-2; 9 bases match TRBD2. Here the sequenced sample was CD4+ T cells sorted from PBMCs, taken 45 days after the yellow fever booster vaccination. CDR3 protein: CASSRRGGSGELFF. Written as DNA, the CDR3 is TGCGCCAGCTCTCGGCGGGGGGGTTCCGGGGAGCTGTTTTTT.